One sample yielded the 26 T cell receptor beta chains listed below, sequenced in a study of blood T cells in healthy people across ages. Next came a second PCR, run for roughly 6 to 11 cycles, which used a sample-barcoded 5' primer along with a J-beta primer mix. TCRdb recomputed calls from the 5' RACE reads with MiXCR, one row per CDR3 protein. The table has roughly 730,000 distinct CDR3 sequences, about 56% seen once. Material: blood. These receptor sequences come from a man between 35 and 55 years old in good health.

Details on this clonotype: A junction boundary mismatches the germline segment, possibly from a read error. This chain uses TRBV28 with TRBJ2-7, with D perhaps TRBD1 (5 bases). Looked up from germline, CDR1 is MDHEN and CDR2 is SYDVKM. The CDR3 is 15 residues long. The CDR3 nucleotides read TGTGCCAGCAGTGATGTAAACAGGATATACTACGAGCAGAACTTC. This codes for CASSDVNRIYYEQNF.

This clonotype was seen only once. V usage is TRBV5-1 and J usage is TRBJ2-4; D is perhaps TRBD1 (6 bases). The end of the DNA is better explained by TRBJ2-7, so the J call may be wrong. Germline CDR1 is SGHRS and CDR2 is YFSETQ. This CDR3 is built from 13 residues. The CDR3 DNA reads TGCGCCAGCACCTTACAGGGATCGAACGAGCAGTACTTC. Translated, it gives CASTLQGSNEQYF.

The chain combines TRBV2 with TRBJ2-5; 9 bases are a match to TRBD2. The CDR3 covers 15 residues. CDR1 SNHLY and CDR2 FYNNEI come from the germline V gene. V was pared by 4 bases and J by 0 bases, with 3 bases of the junction left unmatched. CDR3 sequence reads: CASSVKRGDQETQYF. The CDR3 DNA reads as TGTGCCAGCAGTGTTAAGCGGGGGGACCAAGAGACCCAGTACTTC.

The chain has TRBV9 and TRBJ1-2; D may be TRBD1 (5 bases). The CDR3 length is 15 residues. V was trimmed by 4 bases and J by 2 bases, leaving 15 bases between them. The germline CDR1 and CDR2 sequences are SGDLS and YYNGEE. Here the CDR3 DNA reads TGTGCCAGCAGCCCAAACCCAGACAGCAACTATGGCTACACCTTC. It specifies CASSPNPDSNYGYTF.

This chain links TRBV7-9 with TRBJ2-4, with D possibly matching TRBD1 (5 bases). V was trimmed by 0 bases and J by 5 bases, leaving 8 bases between them. CDR1 is SEHNR, CDR2 FQNEAQ, per germline (reference sequence). The CDR3 length is 14 residues. CDR3 nucleotide sequence: TGTGCCAGCAGCTTAGCAGGGGCGGAAAACATTCAGTACTTC. Protein sequence: CASSLAGAENIQYF.

This clonotype was counted between two and nine times. The V call is TRBV4-2, the J call TRBJ2-3, with D tentatively TRBD1 (7 bases). The CDR3 spans 19 residues. V was clipped by 1 base and J by 0 bases, with 20 bases between them. Germline loops: CDR1 LGHNA, CDR2 YNFKEQ. CDR3 protein: CASSQGRGASETSTDTQYF. CDR3 in DNA: TGTGCCAGCAGCCAAGGCAGGGGGGCTAGCGAAACTAGCACAGATACGCAGTATTTT.

This clonotype has just a few counts. The CDR3 DNA sequence: TGTGCCAGCAGTCTTACGTTGGGACAGGGCTCCTACGAGCAGTACTTC. This translates into CASSLTLGQGSYEQYF. This chain uses TRBV6-2 or TRBV6-3 with TRBJ2-7; 9 nucleotides agree with TRBD1. The V segment lost 5 bases and the J segment 0 bases; nucleotides outside the gene matches: 8. Looked up from germline, CDR1 is MNHEY and CDR2 is SVGEGT. The CDR3 is 16 amino acids.

This clonotype was seen more than once but under ten times. The chain recombines TRBV29-1 with TRBJ2-1; tentative D call: TRBD2 (6 bases). The germline gives CDR1 SQVTM, CDR2 ANQGSEA. With 7 bases removed from V and 7 bases from J, the gap between germline ends came to 14 bases. CDR3 length equals 12 residues. CDR3 nucleotides: TGCAGCGGGAGGGACGGTAAGAATGAGCAGTTCTTC. Its translation: CSGRDGKNEQFF.

This chain joins TRBV29-1 and TRBJ1-4; D not certain. Germline-derived CDR1 and CDR2 are SQVTM and ANQGSEA. V lost 8 bases and J 8 bases, leaving 24 bases between the germline ends. This CDR3 region has 15 residues. CDR3 region: CSSQPLTGRNEKLFF. In nucleotides, the CDR3 is TGCAGCTCACAACCCTTGACGGGAAGAAACGAAAAACTGTTTTTT.

The V and J genes are TRBV9 and TRBJ2-3; no clear D gene. The CDR3 spans 17 residues. V was trimmed by 0 bases and J by 4 bases, leaving 18 bases between them. Germline V gene sequence: CDR1 SGDLS, CDR2 YYNGEE. The CDR3 protein is CASSVEPRRGVPDTQYF. The CDR3 region has the DNA TGTGCCAGCAGCGTAGAACCGCGGCGAGGAGTTCCAGATACGCAGTATTTT.

V gene TRBV20-1 combines with J gene TRBJ2-1; the match to TRBD2 covers 9 bases. The CDR3 is made up of 12 amino acids. Germline V CDR1 and CDR2: DFQATT, SNEGSKA (reference sequence). The CDR3, as DNA: TGCAGGTTAGCGGGAGAGTACAATGAGCAGTTCTTC. It specifies CRLAGEYNEQFF.

In its sample, this clonotype was seen a few times. V is TRBV7-2 and J is TRBJ2-7; 8 bases are a match to TRBD2. This CDR3 is 17 amino acids long. The germline CDR1 and CDR2 sequences are SGHTA and FQGNSA. With V trimmed by 5 bases and J by 0 bases, 12 bases remained unmatched. Here the CDR3 reads CASSPPLSGASSYEQYF. The CDR3, as DNA: TGTGCCAGCAGCCCTCCCCTTAGCGGGGCAAGCTCCTACGAGCAGTACTTC.

This clonotype has more than one count but fewer than ten. V usage is TRBV28 and J usage is TRBJ2-1, with 7 bases identical to TRBD2. The CDR3 spans 17 residues. J was trimmed by 2 bases and V by 1 base; bases with no gene match: 8. CDR1 MDHEN and CDR2 SYDVKM come from the germline V gene. The CDR3 DNA is TGTGCCAGCAGTTTATCCCGCACTAGCGCCACCTACAATGAGCAGTTCTTC. It codes for CASSLSRTSATYNEQFF.

This clonotype has a handful of counts. The chain uses TRBV4-1 and TRBJ2-3, with D tentatively TRBD2 (6 bases). The CDR3 runs to 15 residues. The ends were cut back, 2 bases at V and 0 bases at J, with 9 bases in the middle. CDR1 MGHRA and CDR2 YSYEKL come from the germline V gene. The CDR3 region is CASSQIAESTDTQYF. In nucleotides, the CDR3 is TGCGCCAGCAGCCAAATAGCGGAAAGCACAGATACGCAGTATTTT.

This rearrangement joins TRBV24-1 to TRBJ2-6; perhaps TRBD2 as D (6 bases). There are 14 residues in the CDR3. Trimming removed 9 bases from V and 4 bases from J, with 12 bases in between. The germline gives CDR1 KGHDR, CDR2 SFDVKD. The CDR3 DNA reads as TGTGCCACCGGGGGGACGACCGGGGCCAACGTCCTGACTTTC. This gives the protein CATGGTTGANVLTF.

CDR3: CASSQGVGRNEQFF. Here the CDR3 DNA reads TGCGCCAGCAGCCAAGGGGTAGGGCGCAATGAGCAGTTCTTC. The chain has TRBV4-3 and TRBJ2-1; unclear D gene. The ends were cut back, 1 base at V and 6 bases at J, with 10 bases in the middle. The germline gives CDR1 LGHNA, CDR2 YSLEER. This CDR3 has 14 residues.

This clonotype was observed a few times. The CDR3 bases are TGCAGTGCTAGTACAGGGATCGTGGGCTACACCTTC. It yields the protein CSASTGIVGYTF. The J gene is TRBJ1-2, the V gene TRBV20-1; possible D gene TRBD1, 6 bases. V shed 3 bases and J shed 8 bases, with 13 bases lying between them. Germline CDR1 and CDR2: DFQATT and SNEGSKA (reference sequence). There are 12 residues in the CDR3.

The rearrangement joins TRBV9 to TRBJ1-2; 8 bases line up with TRBD1. Germline CDR1 SGDLS, CDR2 YYNGEE. The CDR3 has 17 residues. Trimming cost V 3 bases and J 3 bases; bases outside gene matches: 13. CDR3 coding DNA: TGTGCCAGCAGCGGCGGACCTTATACAGGGGGGGACTATGGCTACACCTTC. Residues: CASSGGPYTGGDYGYTF.

This clonotype was seen more than once but under ten times. This chain joins TRBV6-1 and TRBJ2-5; TRBD1 might be the D (7 bases). The CDR3 consists of 18 residues. V was pared by 6 bases and J by 0 bases, with 23 bases between. Germline V lookup: CDR1 MNHNS, CDR2 SASEGT. Here the CDR3 DNA reads TGTGCCAGCAGCGACAGGGAGGCTTATTTGAAGAACCAAGAGACCCAGTACTTC. Its translation is CASSDREAYLKNQETQYF.

The V call is TRBV9, the J call TRBJ2-1; 7 nucleotides match TRBD2. Germline assignment: CDR1 SGDLS and CDR2 YYNGEE. V gave up 4 bases and J gave up 5 bases; unmatched junction bases: 12. The CDR3 is 16 amino acids. The CDR3 DNA reads TGTGCCAGCAGCCCTTACCTAGGGGCGGGGGACAATGAGCAGTTCTTC. Its translation: CASSPYLGAGDNEQFF.

In its sample, this clonotype was seen many times. The V gene is TRBV5-1, the J gene TRBJ2-7; weak D call: TRBD1 (6 bases). Trimming took 1 base from V and 2 from J, leaving 10 bases between them. CDR1 SGHRS and CDR2 YFSETQ come from the germline V gene. The CDR3 is 14 residues long. CDR3 loop: CASSLHRAPYEQYF. In nucleotides, the CDR3 is TGCGCCAGCAGCTTGCACAGGGCACCCTACGAGCAGTACTTC. Full variable domain (remainder filled in from reference TRBV5-1 and TRBJ2-7): KAGVTQTPRYLIKTRGQQVTLSCSPISGHRSVSWYQQTPGQGLQFLFEYFSETQRNKGNFPGRFSGRQFSNSRSEMNVSTLELGDSALYLCASSLHRAPYEQYFGPGTRLTVT.

This clonotype was seen a handful of times. The J gene is TRBJ2-1, the V gene TRBV5-1, with TRBD2 as a possible D gene (5 bases). CDR1 is SGHRS and CDR2 is YFSETQ in the germline V gene. The CDR3 contains 11 residues. With 3 bases removed from V and 9 bases from J, the gap between germline ends came to 7 bases. The CDR3 DNA is TGCGCCAGCAGCTCTGGACTTGAGCAGTTCTTC. Encoded protein: CASSSGLEQFF.

The rearrangement uses TRBV10-3 and TRBJ1-2; D is possibly TRBD1 (5 bases). This CDR3 comprises 14 residues. The germline V and J ends were trimmed by 2 bases and 7 bases, with 14 bases remaining between them. In germline, CDR1 is ENHRY, CDR2 SYGVKD. CDR3 region: CAISERQGGGGYTF. The CDR3 DNA sequence: TGTGCCATCAGTGAGAGGCAGGGAGGAGGTGGCTACACCTTC.

This clonotype appeared a few times. This chain links TRBV28 with TRBJ2-5; tentatively, D is TRBD1 (5 bases). The CDR3 sequence is 16 residues long. Germline-derived CDR1 and CDR2 are MDHEN and SYDVKM. The V and J ends lost 5 bases and 1 base respectively, with 17 bases between them. The CDR3 region has the DNA TGTGCCAGCAGTCAGCCAAGGGGCCGATCCCAAGAGACCCAGTACTTC. This codes for CASSQPRGRSQETQYF.

Comments on this clonotype: Its ends do not fully match the called genes, so a read error is possible. The chain uses TRBV4-3 and TRBJ2-4; D is unresolved. TRBJ2-7 matches the DNA end more closely, so the J call is doubtful. Per the germline V gene, CDR1 is LGHNA and CDR2 is YSLEER. The CDR3 is 13 amino acids. The CDR3 spells CAGSQESKYEQYF. The DNA of the CDR3 is TGCGCCGGCAGCCAAGAATCGAAGTACGAGCAGTACTTC.

This clonotype was picked up a small number of times. The V call is TRBV28, the J call TRBJ2-5, with TRBD1 matching 9 bases. CDR1 and CDR2 from the germline V gene are MDHEN and SYDVKM. V gave up 3 bases and J gave up 1 base; unmatched junction bases: 9. The length of the CDR3 is 17 residues. This CDR3 reads CASSLSRDREFQETQYF. CDR3 DNA: TGTGCCAGCAGTTTGTCCCGGGACAGGGAATTCCAAGAGACCCAGTACTTC.